This T cell receptor beta chain was recovered during a study of blood T cells in healthy people across ages. Regarding the study as a whole: Both higher diversity and more naive CD4+ cells marked long-lived donors when set against aged donors. Correlation between TCR beta diversity and naive T cell percentage was strong.

The CDR3 sequence is 12 residues long. Germline V lookup: CDR1 SQVTM, CDR2 ANQGSEA. To note about this clonotype: Antigen unknown. One end of the junction does not line up with germline, which may come from a read error.

A second about 7 to 11 cycle PCR used barcoded and J-beta primers. TCRdb re-called the 5' RACE reads with MiXCR, one entry per CDR3 protein. Of 550,000 to 750,000 distinct CDR3 sequences listed, roughly 21% are singletons. Specimen: blood. The rearrangement uses TRBV29-1 and TRBJ2-7; perhaps D is TRBD1 or TRBD2 (5 bases each). This TCR was recovered from a man in his 70s in good health. The CDR3 sequence: CSVERGSYELYF. The CDR3 nucleotides read TGCAGCGTTGAGAGGGGCTCCTACGAGCTGTACTTC.